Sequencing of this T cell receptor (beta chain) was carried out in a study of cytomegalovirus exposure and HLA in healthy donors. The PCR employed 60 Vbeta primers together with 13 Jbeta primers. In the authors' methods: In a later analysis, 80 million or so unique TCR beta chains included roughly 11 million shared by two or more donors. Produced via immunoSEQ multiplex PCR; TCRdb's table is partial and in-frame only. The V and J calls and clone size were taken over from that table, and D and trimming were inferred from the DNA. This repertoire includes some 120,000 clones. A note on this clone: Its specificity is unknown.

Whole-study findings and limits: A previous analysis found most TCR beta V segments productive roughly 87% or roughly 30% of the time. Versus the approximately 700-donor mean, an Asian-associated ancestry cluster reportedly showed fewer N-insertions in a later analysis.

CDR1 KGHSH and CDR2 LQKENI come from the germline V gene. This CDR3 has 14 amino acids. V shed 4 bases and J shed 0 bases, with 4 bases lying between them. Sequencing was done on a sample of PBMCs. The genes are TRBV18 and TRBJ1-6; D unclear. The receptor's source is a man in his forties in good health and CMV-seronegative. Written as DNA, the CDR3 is TGTGCCAGCTCACGGAGCTCCTATAATTCACCCCTCCACTTT. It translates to CASSRSSYNSPLHF.